This T cell receptor (beta chain) was found in a study of blood T cell repertoires in COVID-19. Turning to the study itself: Specimens from acute and convalescent COVID-19 originated in the United States, Italy and Spain. T cells, B-cell-depleted T cells, or PBMCs supplied cDNA or gDNA.

Authors' methods: For nucleated cells, counts were estimated from reference gene primer amplification. Here immunoSEQ multiplex PCR was the method, and the copy in TCRdb shows in-frame clones only, minus some. The D gene and trimming were derived from the DNA, and the V and J assignments and clone size from that table. This sample carries a few hundred thousand clones, roughly four fifths of them seen once, and the ten largest clones take over 7.5%. The V gene's germline CDR1 is SGHTA and CDR2 FQGNSA. The V end was cut by 5 bases, the J end by 4 bases, with 14 bases between. This CDR3 has 14 residues.

Sequenced input: peripheral blood. The TCR was taken from a man of 80 years or more with acute or convalescent COVID-19. V and J are TRBV7-2 and TRBJ1-2; the D gene is possibly TRBD1 (6 bases). CDR3 protein: CASSRPTGGYGYTF. CDR3 bases: TGTGCCAGCAGCAGACCGACAGGAGGCTATGGCTACACCTTC.